Listed below are T cell receptor beta chains from one sample, sequenced in a study of vaccination and CD4 T cells after COVID-19. One entry per CDR3 protein, called by TCRdb with MiXCR from the PCR reads. The repertoire consists of 7,000 to 9,500 distinct CDR3 sequences, with roughly 31% occurring once and the leading ten covering about 11%. Their recognized antigens are unknown. Sequenced input: CD4+ T cells from blood, cultured in vitro. The receptors originated from a human donor in good health. Each CDR3 is given with its conserved first and last residue. A D gene is named only where the DNA matches it firmly. The size entry is marked missing in some rows and otherwise reads once, few, many or a size class.

J gene | D gene | V gene | clone size | CDR3 protein | CDR3 DNA
TRBJ2-1 | . | TRBV7-3 | once | CASSRGGLIDEQFF | TGTGCCAGCAGCCGAGGGGGGCTGATAGATGAGCAGTTCTTC
TRBJ1-5 | TRBD1 | TRBV20-1 | . | CSAPPGQGTDQPQHF | TGCAGTGCTCCCCCGGGACAGGGGACCGATCAGCCCCAGCATTTT
TRBJ2-3 | TRBD2 | TRBV5-5 | . | CASSWGLAGSTDTQYF | TGTGCCAGCAGCTGGGGACTAGCGGGGAGCACAGATACGCAGTATTTT
TRBJ2-3 | . | TRBV6-5 | . | CASSFSSIDTQYF | TGTGCCAGCAGTTTCTCCTCAATTGACACGCAGTATTTT
TRBJ2-1 | TRBD2 | TRBV7-9 | . | CASRPRPSGSEIYNEQFF | TGTGCCAGCAGGCCGCGGCCTAGCGGGAGTGAAATCTACAATGAGCAGTTCTTC
TRBJ2-5 | . | TRBV29-1 | . | CSVHHVPTTQYF | TGCAGCGTTCACCACGTACCTACGACCCAGTACTTC
TRBJ2-4 | . | TRBV15 | few | CATSRDVARKGIQYF | TGTGCCACCAGCAGAGATGTAGCGAGGAAAGGCATTCAGTACTTC
TRBJ1-5 | . | TRBV4-1 | few | CASSQVVGVDYQPQHF | TGCGCCAGCAGCCAAGTGGTAGGGGTGGATTATCAGCCCCAGCATTTT
TRBJ1-6 | . | TRBV2 | few | CASRPGQWSSYNSPLHF | TGTGCCAGCAGGCCGGGACAATGGAGCTCCTATAATTCACCCCTCCACTTT
TRBJ1-6 | TRBD1 | TRBV6-1 | . | CASSLDRAWAGNSPLHF | TGTGCCAGCAGCCTTGACAGGGCGTGGGCGGGTAATTCACCCCTCCACTTT
TRBJ1-1 | TRBD1 | TRBV7-2 | . | CASSRGDRRNTEAFF | TGTGCCAGCAGCAGAGGGGACAGGAGGAACACTGAAGCTTTCTTT
TRBJ1-2 | . | TRBV20-1 | . | CSAPAGGNYGYTF | TGCAGTGCTCCCGCGGGGGGTAACTATGGCTACACCTTC
TRBJ2-3 | TRBD2 | TRBV24-1 | . | CATGSGSGRSAVPDTQYF | TGTGCCACCGGGTCAGGCAGCGGGAGGTCTGCGGTGCCAGATACGCAGTATTTT
TRBJ1-5 | . | TRBV12-5 | . | CASGLTGGQPQHF | TGTGCTAGTGGCTTGACAGGTGGACAGCCCCAGCATTTT
TRBJ2-7 | . | TRBV20-1 | few | CSARVSGYEQYF | TGCAGTGCTAGAGTGTCAGGATACGAGCAGTACTTC
TRBJ1-6 | . | TRBV7-9 | . | CASSLRPASVFWSPLHF | TGTGCCAGCAGCTTAAGGCCGGCGTCGGTGTTTTGGTCACCCCTCCACTTT
TRBJ2-5 | . | TRBV14 | . | CASSQDLGETQYF | TGTGCCAGCAGCCAAGATCTCGGAGAGACCCAGTACTTC
TRBJ2-5 | TRBD2 | TRBV7-8 | . | CASSLVLAGGETQYF | TGTGCCAGCAGCTTAGTACTAGCGGGAGGAGAGACCCAGTACTTC
TRBJ2-5 | . | TRBV20-1 | few | CSARGQGHLETQYF | TGCAGTGCTAGAGGGCAGGGTCATTTGGAGACCCAGTACTTC
TRBJ2-1 | TRBD2 | TRBV7-3 | . | CASSFTGTSLNEQFF | TGTGCCAGCAGCTTTACCGGGACTAGCTTAAATGAGCAGTTCTTC
TRBJ2-7 | TRBD1 | TRBV10-3 | . | CATGGQGYEQYF | TGTGCCACCGGGGGACAGGGCTACGAGCAGTACTTC
TRBJ1-2 | . | TRBV7-3 | few | CASSLTGSYGYTF | TGTGCCAGCAGCCTCACAGGGAGCTATGGCTACACCTTC
TRBJ2-5 | . | TRBV7-2 | . | CASSLVIMETQYF | TGTGCCAGCAGCTTAGTTATCATGGAGACCCAGTACTTC
TRBJ2-5 | . | TRBV12-3/TRBV12-4 | . | CASSPTPLGWGWSETQYF | TGTGCCAGCAGTCCAACCCCGTTGGGTTGGGGGTGGTCAGAGACCCAGTACTTC
TRBJ2-1 | . | TRBV28 | . | CASSGRYEQFF | TGTGCCAGCAGTGGAAGGTATGAGCAGTTCTTC
TRBJ1-5 | . | TRBV19 | . | CASSIVRGNQPQHF | TGTGCCAGTAGTATAGTCAGGGGCAATCAGCCCCAGCATTTT
TRBJ2-7 | TRBD2 | TRBV11-2 | few | CASSRPGTRPREQYF | TGTGCCAGCAGCCGTCCCGGGACTAGGCCCCGCGAGCAGTACTTC
TRBJ2-2 | TRBD1 | TRBV7-7 | . | CASSLAPGQGTAGELFF | TGTGCTAGCAGCTTAGCACCGGGACAGGGTACAGCCGGGGAGCTGTTTTTT
TRBJ2-1 | TRBD2 | TRBV6-5 | . | CASSYSGTYNEQFF | TGTGCCAGCAGTTATAGCGGGACCTACAATGAGCAGTTCTTC
TRBJ2-2 | . | TRBV25-1 | few | CASSDRVARTGELFF | TGTGCCAGCAGTGATCGGGTAGCGCGCACCGGGGAGCTGTTTTTT
TRBJ2-7 | TRBD2 | TRBV5-4 | . | CASSFGAGGFSYEQYF | TGTGCCAGCAGCTTTGGAGCGGGAGGGTTCTCCTACGAGCAGTACTTC
TRBJ2-2 | TRBD1 | TRBV6-1 | . | CASRPPGTGNTGELFF | TGTGCCAGCAGACCGCCCGGGACAGGGAACACCGGGGAGCTGTTTTTT
TRBJ2-2 | . | TRBV20-1 | . | CSARYSAGERTGELFF | TGCAGTGCTAGATACTCCGCAGGGGAGAGGACCGGGGAGCTGTTTTTT
TRBJ2-1 | TRBD2 | TRBV10-3 | . | CAISVEGRVPKEQFF | TGTGCCATCAGTGTAGAGGGGAGGGTTCCGAAGGAGCAGTTCTTC
TRBJ1-1 | . | TRBV5-1 | . | CASSFSPPNTEAFF | TGCGCCAGCAGCTTCTCCCCACCGAACACTGAAGCTTTCTTT
TRBJ2-3 | . | TRBV6-2/TRBV6-3 | . | CASTADVLRSSDTQYF | TGTGCCAGCACCGCCGATGTGCTACGATCGTCAGATACGCAGTATTTT
TRBJ1-5 | . | TRBV27 | medium-sized | CASSFKDQPQHF | TGTGCCAGCAGTTTCAAGGATCAGCCCCAGCATTTT
TRBJ2-1 | . | TRBV12-3/TRBV12-4 | . | CASSQTGGVSYNEQFF | TGTGCCAGCAGCCAAACAGGGGGGGTCTCCTACAATGAGCAGTTCTTC
TRBJ2-5 | TRBD1 | TRBV28 | . | CASRTGTGDQETQYF | TGTGCCAGCAGAACCGGGACAGGGGACCAAGAGACCCAGTACTTC
TRBJ1-5 | TRBD1 | TRBV20-1 | few | CSATSGGSPNYQPQHF | TGCAGTGCTACTTCAGGGGGATCTCCCAATTATCAGCCCCAGCATTTT